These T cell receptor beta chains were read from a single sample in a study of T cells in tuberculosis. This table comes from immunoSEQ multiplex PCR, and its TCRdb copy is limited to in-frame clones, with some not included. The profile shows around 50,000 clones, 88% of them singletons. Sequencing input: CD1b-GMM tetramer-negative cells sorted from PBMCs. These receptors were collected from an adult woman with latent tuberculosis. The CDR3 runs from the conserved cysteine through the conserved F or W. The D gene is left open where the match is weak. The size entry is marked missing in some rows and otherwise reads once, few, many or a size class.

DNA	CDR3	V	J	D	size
TGTGCCAGCAGCCCCGAGGGCTCCTATAATTCACCCCTCCACTTT	CASSPEGSYNSPLHF	TRBV27	TRBJ1-6	NA	NA
TGTGCCAGCGGAACAGGGGTTTACGCTGAAGCTTTCTTT	CASGTGVYAEAFF	TRBV28	TRBJ1-1	TRBD1	few
TGTGCCAGCAGCTTGGGACAGGGGCTAAGGATGTTTTTT	CASSLGQGLRMFF	TRBV5-6	TRBJ1-4	TRBD1	NA
TGTGCCTGGTCAGGGACAGTTGCCTACGAGCAGTACTTC	CAWSGTVAYEQYF	TRBV30	TRBJ2-7	TRBD1	NA
TGTGCCAGCGGGAACAGGGGCTACACCTTC	CASGNRGYTF	TRBV2	TRBJ1-2	NA	NA
TGTGCCAGCAGCTTAGCCAGGGACTATGGCTACACCTTC	CASSLARDYGYTF	TRBV7-2	TRBJ1-2	NA	NA
TGTGCCAGCAGCTTAGCGACCCCCCTTCAGGGTGAAGCTTTCTTT	CASSLATPLQGEAFF	TRBV7-9	TRBJ1-1	NA	few
TGTGCCAGCAGCAAAGCGGGGACAGGGAAGGCAGATACGCAGTATTTT	CASSKAGTGKADTQYF	TRBV21-1	TRBJ2-3	NA	NA
TGTGCCAGCAGCCCCAAGGAGAGAGACGAGCAGTACTTC	CASSPKERDEQYF	TRBV6-5	TRBJ2-7	NA	NA
TGTGCCAGCAGCGACGGGACAGGTTCACAGCAGTACTTC	CASSDGTGSQQYF	TRBV5-6	TRBJ2-7	TRBD1	NA
TGTGCCAGCAGCTTGGACAGGGTGGGGCCCTACAATGAGCAGTTCTTC	CASSLDRVGPYNEQFF	TRBV7-8	TRBJ2-1	TRBD1	NA
TGCGCCAGCAGCGTGCCAGGGACAGGGAACGAAAAACTGTTTTTT	CASSVPGTGNEKLFF	TRBV5-1	TRBJ1-4	TRBD1	NA
TGTGCCAGCAGCCGCGGGGGGGCTAAGGGGCAGTTCTTC	CASSRGGAKGQFF	TRBV6-5	TRBJ2-1	TRBD2	NA
TGTGCCAGCAGCGGGGAGCGGGGGGGCCGGGGTGAGCAGTTCTTC	CASSGERGGRGEQFF	TRBV7-2	TRBJ2-1	TRBD2	NA
TGTGCCAGCAGCCCCCCAGGGGCATACGAGCAGTACTTC	CASSPPGAYEQYF	TRBV7-9	TRBJ2-7	NA	NA
TGTGCCAGCTCACCACTACAGGGTCCGAACACTGAAGCTTTCTTT	CASSPLQGPNTEAFF	TRBV18	TRBJ1-1	NA	NA
TGTGCCAGCAGTCCTGAGGAGTCTGCCTACGAGCAGTACTTC	CASSPEESAYEQYF	TRBV27	TRBJ2-7	NA	NA
TGTGCCAGCAGCTCAAATCACCTAGCATTCCAAGAGACCCAGTACTTC	CASSSNHLAFQETQYF	TRBV7-9	TRBJ2-5	NA	NA
TGTGCCAGCACCGAGGGGGGAGCGGGAGGGAAATCCTACGAGCAGTACTTC	CASTEGGAGGKSYEQYF	TRBV28	TRBJ2-7	TRBD2	NA
TGTGCCAGCAGCTTCGGCTCTGGAAACACCATATATTTT	CASSFGSGNTIYF	TRBV7-2	TRBJ1-3	NA	NA
TGTGCCAGCAGCGTAGGGCAGGGAAGGTTCAATGAGCAGTTCTTC	CASSVGQGRFNEQFF	TRBV9	TRBJ2-1	NA	NA
TGTGCCAGCAGCTTGGCAGGTAACACTGAAGCTTTCTTT	CASSLAGNTEAFF	TRBV7-9	TRBJ1-1	NA	NA
TGTGCCAGCTCCCGGGCTAGCGGGAGCACAGATACGCAGTATTTT	CASSRASGSTDTQYF	TRBV18	TRBJ2-3	TRBD2	NA
TGCAGCGTTGAGGCCGGTGCCCCCGGGGCTTTCTTT	CSVEAGAPGAFF	TRBV29-1	TRBJ1-1	NA	once
TGTGCCAGCAGCTTGACGCGGACTAGCACGATCACAGATACGCAGTATTTT	CASSLTRTSTITDTQYF	TRBV7-2	TRBJ2-3	TRBD2	NA
TGTGCCAGTAGTCCCCCGATACTAGCGGGAGGGCCCTACGAGCAGTACTTC	CASSPPILAGGPYEQYF	TRBV19	TRBJ2-7	TRBD2	NA